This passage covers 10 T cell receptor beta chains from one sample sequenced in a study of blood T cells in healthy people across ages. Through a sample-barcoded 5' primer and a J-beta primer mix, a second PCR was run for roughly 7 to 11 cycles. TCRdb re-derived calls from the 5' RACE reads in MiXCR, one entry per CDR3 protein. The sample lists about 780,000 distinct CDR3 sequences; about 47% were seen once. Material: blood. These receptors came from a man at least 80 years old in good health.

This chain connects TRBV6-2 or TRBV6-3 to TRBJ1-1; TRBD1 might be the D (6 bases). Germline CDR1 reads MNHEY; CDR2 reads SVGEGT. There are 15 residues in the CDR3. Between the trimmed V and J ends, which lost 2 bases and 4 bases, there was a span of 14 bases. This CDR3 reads CASSYRTEKSTEAFF. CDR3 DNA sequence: TGTGCCAGCAGTTACAGGACAGAGAAAAGCACTGAAGCTTTCTTT.

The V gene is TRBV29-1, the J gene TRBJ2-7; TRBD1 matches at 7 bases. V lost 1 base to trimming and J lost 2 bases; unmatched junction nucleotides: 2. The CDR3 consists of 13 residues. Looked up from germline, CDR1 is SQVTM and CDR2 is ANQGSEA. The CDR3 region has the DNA TGCAGCGTTGAAGGGGACAGAACCTACGAGCAGTACTTC. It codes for CSVEGDRTYEQYF.

CDR3 in DNA: TGCAGCGTTGAATCCCCCGGGAGGCCCAGGGAGCAGTACTTC. This encodes CSVESPGRPREQYF. The chain links TRBV29-1 to TRBJ2-7; TRBD2 agrees at 7 bases. Germline CDR1 SQVTM, CDR2 ANQGSEA. After removal of 2 bases from V and 7 bases from J, the junction contained 11 bases not matched to a gene. The CDR3 has 14 residues.

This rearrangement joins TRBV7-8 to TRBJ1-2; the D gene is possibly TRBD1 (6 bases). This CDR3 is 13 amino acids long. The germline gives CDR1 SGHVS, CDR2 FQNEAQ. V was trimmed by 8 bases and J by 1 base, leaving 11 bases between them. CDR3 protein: CASAGHINYGYTF. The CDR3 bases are TGTGCCAGCGCGGGACATATTAACTATGGCTACACCTTC.

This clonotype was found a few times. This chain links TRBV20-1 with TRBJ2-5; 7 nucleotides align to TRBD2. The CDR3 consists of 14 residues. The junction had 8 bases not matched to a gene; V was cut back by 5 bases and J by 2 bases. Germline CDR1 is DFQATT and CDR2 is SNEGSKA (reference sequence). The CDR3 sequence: CSAPGLAVQETQYF. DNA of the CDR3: TGCAGTGCTCCCGGGCTAGCGGTTCAAGAGACCCAGTACTTC.

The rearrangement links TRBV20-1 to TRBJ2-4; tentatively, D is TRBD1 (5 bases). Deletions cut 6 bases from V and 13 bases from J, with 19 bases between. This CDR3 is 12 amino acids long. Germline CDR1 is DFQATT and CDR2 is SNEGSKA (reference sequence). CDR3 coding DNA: TGCAGTGCCGCTAAAGGGGTAGGGCCCCAGTACTTC. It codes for CSAAKGVGPQYF.

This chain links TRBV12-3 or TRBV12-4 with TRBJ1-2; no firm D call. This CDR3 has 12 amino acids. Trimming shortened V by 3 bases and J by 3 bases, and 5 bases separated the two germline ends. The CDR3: CASSFMDYGYTF. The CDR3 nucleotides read TGTGCCAGCAGTTTTATGGACTATGGCTACACCTTC.

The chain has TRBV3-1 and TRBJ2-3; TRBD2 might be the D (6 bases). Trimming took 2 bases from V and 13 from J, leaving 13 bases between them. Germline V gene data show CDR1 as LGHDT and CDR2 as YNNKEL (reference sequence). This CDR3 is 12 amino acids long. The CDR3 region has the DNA TGTGCCAGCAGCCAAACCCGGGACTTAGAGTATTTT. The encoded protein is CASSQTRDLEYF.

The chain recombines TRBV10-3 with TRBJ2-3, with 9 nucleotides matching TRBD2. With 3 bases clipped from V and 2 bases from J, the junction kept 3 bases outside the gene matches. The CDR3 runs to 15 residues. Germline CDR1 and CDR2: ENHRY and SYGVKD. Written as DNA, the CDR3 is TGTGCCATCAGTGATGCTAGCGGGACCACAGATACGCAGTATTTT. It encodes CAISDASGTTDTQYF.

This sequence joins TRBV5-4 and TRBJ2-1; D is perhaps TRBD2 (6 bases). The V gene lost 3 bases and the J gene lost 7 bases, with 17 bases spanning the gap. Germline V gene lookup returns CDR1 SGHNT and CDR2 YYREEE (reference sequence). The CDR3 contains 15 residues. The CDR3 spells CASSSLASGFNEQFF. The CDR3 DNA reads TGTGCCAGCAGCTCACTAGCTTCAGGGTTTAATGAGCAGTTCTTC.